This TCR beta chain was profiled in a study of regulatory T cells in long-lasting Graves disease. Whole-study context: In persistent Graves' disease, antithyroid drugs had been taken for over 5 years and TSH receptor antibodies stayed positive. The study, taken as a whole, reports: Those with persistent disease had in common more public clonotypes (around 2,700) than new patients (roughly 1,000). TRBV28, TRBJ1-2 and TRBJ2-5 were favored in persistent disease.

Details on this clonotype: What it recognizes is unknown.

As for time point: persistent/refractory GD, antithyroid drugs over 5 years with positive TRAb. TCR sequences were obtained from RNA taken from PBMCs. Xi'an, China, was home to the endocrinology department that provided patients. Relying on iRepertoire HTBI primers and Arm-PCR of CDR3 regions, the team built TCR beta libraries. One entry per CDR3 protein, called by TCRdb with MiXCR from the multiplex PCR reads. Found here are around 500,000 distinct CDR3 sequences, less than 25% of them singletons; the top ten hold roughly 8%. Germline CDR1 is SGHRS and CDR2 is YFSETQ. V dropped 4 bases and J dropped 0; count of bases not matched to a gene: 6. This CDR3 is 15 amino acids long.

The V call is TRBV5-1, the J call TRBJ1-2; 7 positions match TRBD1. The TCR originated in a female donor with Graves disease. The source was peripheral blood mononuclear cells (PBMCs), collected when the disease was refractory, from a patient treated with antithyroid drugs. The CDR3 DNA reads as TGCGCCAGCAGCCTGGGCAGGGGGACTAACTATGGCTACACCTTC. Translation: CASSLGRGTNYGYTF.